This TCR beta chain came from a study of regulatory T cells in long-lasting Graves disease. Whole-study context: Graves' patients, newly diagnosed, had taken antithyroid drugs under 3 months.

General study results and limits: New patients shared some 980 public clonotypes, and persistent patients shared more, with around 2,600.

Regarding time point: newly diagnosed GD, antithyroid drugs for less than 3 months. The TCR library was made from RNA extracted from PBMCs. There are many counts of this clonotype. Its antigen is unknown. Looked up from germline, CDR1 is SNHLY and CDR2 is FYNNEI. This CDR3 comprises 18 residues. V gave up 3 bases and J gave up 0 bases, with 20 bases separating them. Construction of the TCR beta libraries employed iRepertoire HTBI primers in conjunction with Arm-PCR of CDR3 regions. TCRdb passed the multiplex PCR reads through MiXCR, listing each CDR3 protein once. The sample shows hundreds of thousands of distinct CDR3 sequences, roughly 16% of them seen only once. This sample also appeared in a second study, on T cells in Graves' hyperthyroidism and ophthalmopathy. Turning to that study: The TCR CDR3 first-round RT-PCR relied on the HTBI primer set. Most clonotypes expanded in thyroid above 0.001 were likewise present in blood.

The clonotype was recovered from a woman aged 25 to 39 with Graves disease. V and J are TRBV2 and TRBJ1-2; D is perhaps TRBD1 (6 bases). Sample: peripheral blood mononuclear cells (PBMCs), taken at new diagnosis, from a patient treated with antithyroid drugs. The CDR3 loop reads CASSDVIPQGLSNYGYTF. The CDR3 bases are TGTGCCAGCAGTGACGTGATCCCTCAGGGGTTATCTAACTATGGCTACACCTTC.